A single sample is the source of the 18 T cell receptor beta chains below, sequenced in a study of blood T cell repertoires in COVID-19. Assay used: immunoSEQ multiplex PCR; TCRdb lists only in-frame clones, some missing. Of about 420,000 clones detected, around 90% appear once; the ten largest clones hold roughly 0.78%. The source material was peripheral blood. The receptor source for this set is a man between 18 and 29 years old with COVID-19, enrolled during active disease.

The chain employs TRBV24-1 and TRBJ2-7; a weak D match, TRBD1 (5 bases). Germline V gene sequence: CDR1 KGHDR, CDR2 SFDVKD. Trimming stripped 3 bases from V and 7 bases from J, with 18 bases between. The CDR3 runs to 15 residues. CDR3 loop: CATSDATVPTREQYF. CDR3 sequence (DNA): TGTGCCACCAGTGATGCGACAGTCCCTACAAGGGAGCAGTACTTC.

The chain links TRBV30 to TRBJ1-4, with D uncertain. The CDR3 covers 13 residues. Germline CDR1 GTSNPN, CDR2 SVGIG (reference sequence). Trimming left V 2 bases short and J 7 bases short, with 11 bases between. The CDR3 loop is CAWSSGYSEKLFF. For the CDR3, the DNA is TGTGCCTGGAGTTCCGGTTATAGTGAAAAACTGTTTTTT.

V usage is TRBV7-9 and J usage is TRBJ1-2, with 7 positions matching TRBD1. There are 15 residues in the CDR3. CDR1 SEHNR and CDR2 FQNEAQ come from the germline V gene (reference sequence). V lost 5 bases to trimming and J lost 4 bases; unmatched junction nucleotides: 10. This CDR3 is CASSHTTGRLYGYTF. CDR3 nucleotides: TGTGCCAGCAGCCATACGACAGGGCGGCTCTATGGCTACACCTTC.

The table lists this clone with a count of one. The chain carries TRBV2 and TRBJ2-7; maybe TRBD1 (5 bases). V was clipped by 0 bases and J by 2 bases, with 11 bases between them. CDR3 size: 15 residues. Germline V gene data show CDR1 as SNHLY and CDR2 as FYNNEI. This CDR3 reads CASSEASRQTYEQYF. In nucleotides, the CDR3 is TGTGCCAGCAGTGAAGCTAGCCGACAGACCTACGAGCAGTACTTC.

J is TRBJ2-1 and V is TRBV6-5; 10 bases fit TRBD1. V was pared by 6 bases and J by 5 bases, with 7 bases of the junction left unmatched. Per the germline V gene, CDR1 is MNHEY and CDR2 is SVGAGI. This CDR3 has 15 residues. CDR3 sequence: CASRAGTGVDNEQFF. As DNA, the CDR3 is TGTGCCAGCAGGGCCGGGACAGGGGTCGACAATGAGCAGTTCTTC.

V usage is TRBV3-1 (or the pseudogene TRBV3-2) and J usage is TRBJ2-5; TRBD2 matches 9 bases. CDR1 is LGHDT and CDR2 is YNNKEL in the germline V gene (reference sequence). With V trimmed by 2 bases and J by 1 base, 8 bases remained unmatched. This CDR3 is built from 17 residues. The CDR3 here is CASSQREGLATQETQYF. In nucleotides, the CDR3 is TGTGCCAGCAGCCAACGTGAAGGACTAGCGACCCAAGAGACCCAGTACTTC.

This sequence joins TRBV7-9 and TRBJ1-2; 12 bases align to TRBD1. Germline CDR1 SEHNR, CDR2 FQNEAQ (reference sequence). The CDR3 extends over 15 amino acids. With 5 bases clipped from V and 4 bases from J, the junction kept 5 bases outside the gene matches. The CDR3 region is CASSPPGQGAYGYTF. The CDR3 bases are TGTGCCAGCAGCCCCCCGGGACAGGGGGCCTATGGCTACACCTTC.

This clone is a singleton in its sample. V and J are TRBV5-1 and TRBJ2-7, with 13 bases fitting TRBD2. V was pared by 4 bases and J by 4 bases, with 5 bases of the junction left unmatched. CDR1 SGHRS and CDR2 YFSETQ come from the germline V gene. CDR3 length: 15 amino acids. The CDR3 here is CASSPTTSGGYEQYF. DNA of the CDR3: TGCGCCAGCAGCCCGACGACTAGCGGGGGGTACGAGCAGTACTTC.

The CDR3 sequence: CASSPGQAGGNTIYF. In DNA, the CDR3 is TGTGCCAGTAGTCCCGGACAGGCTGGTGGAAACACCATATATTTT. The chain is built from TRBV19 and TRBJ1-3; 7 bases fit TRBD1. Trimming took 5 bases from V and 3 from J; bases not matched to a gene: 7. Germline V gives CDR1 LNHDA, CDR2 SQIVND (reference sequence). The CDR3 is 15 residues long.

The chain has TRBV7-3 and TRBJ2-5; the match to TRBD2 covers 9 bases. V lost 4 bases, J lost 5 bases, and 8 bases stayed unmatched. The CDR3 extends over 15 amino acids. The germline CDR1 and CDR2 sequences are SGHTA and FQGTGA. This CDR3 is CASSSVAGVGETQYF. In DNA, the CDR3 is TGTGCCAGCAGCTCTGTAGCGGGAGTTGGGGAGACCCAGTACTTC.

The V gene is TRBV10-3, the J gene TRBJ2-1, with D possibly TRBD2 on 5 matching bases. The CDR3 runs 15 residues. Germline loops: CDR1 ENHRY, CDR2 SYGVKD. The V end lost 4 bases, the J end lost 1 base, and 11 bases lay between the germline ends. The CDR3 DNA reads as TGTGCCATCAGTGCAAAATCGGGATCCTACAATGAGCAGTTCTTC. Translating it yields CAISAKSGSYNEQFF.

This clone was observed a single time. The chain combines TRBV5-1 with TRBJ1-6; possible D gene TRBD1, 6 bases. Trimming pared 3 bases from V and 10 bases from J, leaving 17 bases between. The CDR3 consists of 15 residues. Germline lookup yields CDR1 SGHRS and CDR2 YFSETQ. The CDR3 sequence: CASSWGQGRRSPLHF. In DNA form, the CDR3 reads TGCGCCAGCAGCTGGGGGCAGGGTCGGCGATCACCCCTCCACTTT.

Details on this clone: Other DNA sequences within the sample encode an identical CDR3. The chain uses TRBV12-3 or TRBV12-4 and TRBJ2-1, with D hard to call. The CDR3 totals 12 residues. Deletions cut 4 bases from V and 4 bases from J, with 5 bases between. The CDR3 reads CASSSLYNEQFF. The CDR3 coding sequence is TGTGCCAGCAGTTCACTATACAATGAGCAGTTCTTC.

CDR3 bases: TGTGCCAGCAGCCCACTAGCGGGAGGAGATACGCAGTATTTT. Encoded protein: CASSPLAGGDTQYF. This chain uses TRBV5-4 with TRBJ2-3, with TRBD2 matching 12 bases. The CDR3 is 14 amino acids. The germline V gene encodes CDR1 SGHNT and CDR2 YYREEE (reference sequence). Trimming removed 4 bases from V and 5 bases from J; junction bases left unmatched: 2.

The chain couples TRBV9 to TRBJ2-7, with 9 bases fitting TRBD2. Unmatched junction bases numbered 1, after V lost 0 bases and J lost 0 bases. CDR1 is SGDLS, CDR2 YYNGEE, per germline. CDR3 length equals 15 residues. CDR3 bases: TGTGCCAGCAGCGTAGATAGCGGGGGCTCCTACGAGCAGTACTTC. Translated, it gives CASSVDSGGSYEQYF.

The rearrangement links TRBV5-6 to TRBJ2-7, with 8 positions matching TRBD2. There are 14 residues in the CDR3. J gave up 5 bases and V 3 bases, and 7 bases lay outside the gene matches. Germline CDR1 reads SGHDT; CDR2 reads YYEEEE. CDR3 in amino acids: CASSYIAGIHEQYF. The CDR3 DNA reads as TGTGCCAGCAGCTATATAGCGGGAATCCACGAGCAGTACTTC.

V gene TRBV11-2 combines with J gene TRBJ2-6, with D uncertain. The CDR3 runs to 17 residues. Germline V gives CDR1 SGHAT, CDR2 FQNNGV. Trimming stripped 2 bases from V and 2 bases from J, with 13 bases between. The CDR3 is CASSLISTRTGANVLTF. The CDR3 DNA follows: TGTGCCAGCAGCTTAATCTCCACACGTACTGGGGCCAACGTCCTGACTTTC.

This clone was seen a few times. The J gene is TRBJ2-3, the V gene TRBV27; 12 bases map to TRBD2. The CDR3 runs 16 residues. With 10 bases clipped from V and 3 bases from J, the junction kept 11 bases outside the gene matches. CDR1 MNHEY and CDR2 SMNVEV come from the germline V gene (reference sequence). CDR3 in amino acids: CATAMVLAGGTDTQYF. The CDR3 DNA sequence: TGTGCCACCGCGATGGTACTAGCGGGGGGTACAGATACGCAGTATTTT.